This TCR beta chain stems from a study of Graves' ophthalmopathy and Graves' hyperthyroidism. CDR1 is SNHLY, CDR2 FYNNEI, per germline. The CDR3 covers 15 residues. V gave up 2 bases and J gave up 5 bases; unmatched junction bases: 5. Transcripts of RNA were the source for amplifying TCR beta CDR3 regions. An initial RT-PCR round employing HTBI primers preceded a second-round multiplex PCR. TCRdb itself ran the multiplex PCR reads through MiXCR, one entry per CDR3 protein. Of about 740,000 distinct CDR3 sequences listed, 35% to 50% are singletons. The rearrangement links TRBV2 to TRBJ2-2, with 7 bases aligning to TRBD1. The sequencing input was peripheral blood. The TCR originated in an adult man with Graves' ophthalmopathy. The CDR3 region has the DNA TGTGCCAGCAGTGAAATGTCAGGGGGAACCGGGGAGCTGTTTTTT. Its protein is CASSEMSGGTGELFF.